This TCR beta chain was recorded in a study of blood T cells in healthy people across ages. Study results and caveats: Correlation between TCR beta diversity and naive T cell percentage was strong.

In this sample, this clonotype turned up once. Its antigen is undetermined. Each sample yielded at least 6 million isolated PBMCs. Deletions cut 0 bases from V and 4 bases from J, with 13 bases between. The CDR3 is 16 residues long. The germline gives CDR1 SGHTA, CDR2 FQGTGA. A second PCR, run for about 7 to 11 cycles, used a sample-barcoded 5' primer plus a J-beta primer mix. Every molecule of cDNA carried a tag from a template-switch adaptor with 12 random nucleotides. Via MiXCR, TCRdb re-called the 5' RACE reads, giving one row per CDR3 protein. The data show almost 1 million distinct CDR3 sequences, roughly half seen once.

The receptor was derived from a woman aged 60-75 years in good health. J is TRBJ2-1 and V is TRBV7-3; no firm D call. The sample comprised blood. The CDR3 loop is CASSLTANPHYNEQFF. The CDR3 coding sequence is TGTGCCAGCAGCTTAACGGCAAATCCCCATTACAATGAGCAGTTCTTC.